One and the same sample provided the 24 T cell receptor beta chains below, sequenced in a study of blood T cell repertoires in COVID-19. TCRdb's copy holds only in-frame clones and misses some; the assay was immunoSEQ multiplex PCR. The repertoire consists of under 300,000 clones, with around 86% occurring once and the leading ten covering about 12%. Sequenced material: peripheral blood. These receptors were taken from a man of 80 years or more with acute or convalescent COVID-19.

This sequence joins TRBV2 and TRBJ1-3; D not resolved. The CDR3 consists of 13 residues. Trimming took 8 bases from V and 6 from J, leaving 14 bases between them. Per germline, CDR1 SNHLY and CDR2 FYNNEI. DNA for the CDR3: TGTGCCAGCGGCAGACTCCTAGAAAACACCATATATTTT. Translated, it gives CASGRLLENTIYF.

The gene calls are TRBV3-1 (or the pseudogene TRBV3-2) and TRBJ1-1, with D perhaps matching TRBD1 (5 bases). The CDR3 runs 14 residues. Looked up from germline, CDR1 is LGHDT and CDR2 is YNNKEL (reference sequence). Trimming removed 3 bases at V and 0 bases at J, with 8 bases between. The CDR3 region has the DNA TGTGCCAGCAGCCAGCAGGGTTTGAACACTGAAGCTTTCTTT. Its translation: CASSQQGLNTEAFF.

This clone has more than one count but fewer than ten. For the CDR3, the DNA is TGTGCCAGCATCCTAGGTGGACAGGTTAATGAAAAACTGTTTTTT. Its translation: CASILGGQVNEKLFF. This chain uses TRBV2 with TRBJ1-4, with 7 bases fitting TRBD1. V was pared by 7 bases and J by 4 bases, with 9 bases of the junction left unmatched. The CDR3 extends over 15 amino acids. Germline V gene data show CDR1 as SNHLY and CDR2 as FYNNEI.

The chain recombines TRBV10-1 with TRBJ2-5; perhaps TRBD2 as D (6 bases). This CDR3 has 15 amino acids. Per the germline V gene, CDR1 is WNHNN and CDR2 is SYGVQD (reference sequence). The germline V and J ends were trimmed by 6 bases and 2 bases, with 16 bases remaining between them. CDR3 in amino acids: CASRSGGWLQETQYF. Here the CDR3 DNA reads TGCGCCAGCAGGTCCGGAGGGTGGTTACAAGAGACCCAGTACTTC.

This clone was detected a few times. This chain joins TRBV9 and TRBJ1-5; the match to TRBD1 covers 7 bases. The length of the CDR3 is 13 residues. Germline lookup yields CDR1 SGDLS and CDR2 YYNGEE. The V and J ends lost 4 bases and 6 bases, in that order; junction bases with no gene match: 4. DNA for the CDR3: TGTGCCAGCAGCACCGCAGGGGGTCAGCCCCAGCATTTT. Amino acids: CASSTAGGQPQHF.

The chain employs TRBV19 and TRBJ2-1, with TRBD2 matching over 9 bases. CDR3 size: 15 residues. V lost 5 bases and J lost 5; bases outside the gene matches: 7. Per germline, CDR1 LNHDA and CDR2 SQIVND (reference sequence). This chain's CDR3 is CASSPRLAVNNEQFF. The CDR3 DNA is TGTGCCAGTAGTCCCCGACTAGCGGTCAACAATGAGCAGTTCTTC. Filled out from reference TRBV19 and TRBJ2-1, the complete variable domain reads DGGITQSPKYLFRKEGQNVTLSCEQNLNHDAMYWYRQDPGQGLRLIYYSQIVNDFQKGDIAEGYSVSREKKESFPLTVTSAQKNPTAFYLCASSPRLAVNNEQFFGPGTRLTVL.

CDR3 in amino acids: CASSPRRLQDSGYTF. The CDR3 DNA reads as TGTGCCAGCTCACCCCGTCGCTTGCAGGATTCTGGCTACACCTTC. The V and J genes are TRBV18 and TRBJ1-2; D remains unclear. This CDR3 contains 15 residues. Trimming cost V 3 bases and J 7 bases, with 18 bases left between them. The germline V gene has CDR1 KGHSH and CDR2 LQKENI.

The chain carries TRBV19 and TRBJ1-5; 12 nucleotides align to TRBD1. The germline V gene encodes CDR1 LNHDA and CDR2 SQIVND (reference sequence). This CDR3 spans 16 amino acids. Germline trimming cut 6 bases from V and 3 bases from J; bases unmatched to any gene: 6. CDR3 sequence: CASRSGTGGNNQPQHF. The DNA of the CDR3 is TGTGCCAGTAGATCAGGGACAGGGGGCAACAATCAGCCCCAGCATTTT.

J is TRBJ1-2 and V is TRBV28; D is possibly TRBD1 (5 bases). The germline V and J ends were trimmed by 4 bases and 12 bases, with 18 bases remaining between them. The CDR3 runs to 13 residues. In germline, CDR1 is MDHEN, CDR2 SYDVKM. DNA of the CDR3: TGTGCCAGCAGTTCCACTCCACAGGAACGGCACACCTTC. Its translation is CASSSTPQERHTF.

J is TRBJ2-1 and V is TRBV5-1; no definite D call. This CDR3 has 14 residues. V gave up 1 base and J gave up 1 base, with 6 bases separating them. Germline V lookup: CDR1 SGHRS, CDR2 YFSETQ. The CDR3 loop reads CASSLYQSYNEQFF. The CDR3 region has the DNA TGCGCCAGCAGCTTGTATCAGTCCTACAATGAGCAGTTCTTC.

V is TRBV18 and J is TRBJ2-7; maybe TRBD2 (6 bases). Between the trimmed V and J ends, which lost 3 bases and 3 bases, there was a span of 15 bases. CDR1 and CDR2 from the germline V gene are KGHSH and LQKENI. This CDR3 has 15 residues. The CDR3 DNA sequence: TGTGCCAGCTCACCCCCGTTGGAGGGGAGCTACGAGCAGTACTTC. It translates to CASSPPLEGSYEQYF.

The chain uses TRBV2 and TRBJ1-5; D is unresolved. This CDR3 is built from 15 residues. Trimming stripped 0 bases from V and 7 bases from J, with 13 bases between. Germline V CDR1 and CDR2: SNHLY, FYNNEI. For the CDR3, the DNA is TGTGCCAGCAGTGAAGCGCTTCGGGGTCAGCAGCCCCAGCATTTT. It specifies CASSEALRGQQPQHF.

This chain joins TRBV28 and TRBJ1-2; D remains unclear. The CDR3 contains 12 residues. Germline CDR1 reads MDHEN; CDR2 reads SYDVKM. Trimming removed 2 bases at V and 7 bases at J, with 8 bases between. The CDR3 nucleotides are TGTGCCAGCAGTTTAGGAGGGAGTGGCTACACCTTC. It yields the protein CASSLGGSGYTF.

This clone was counted between two and nine times. The rearrangement uses TRBV28 and TRBJ1-2, with 7 bases matching TRBD1. V lost 3 bases to trimming and J lost 8 bases; unmatched junction nucleotides: 9. Germline V gives CDR1 MDHEN, CDR2 SYDVKM. This CDR3 has 14 amino acids. The CDR3 loop is CASSFGTATLGYTF. The CDR3 bases are TGTGCCAGCAGTTTCGGGACAGCCACCCTCGGCTACACCTTC.

This chain uses TRBV7-8 with TRBJ2-7; 7 bases fit TRBD1. The CDR3 has 15 residues. Germline values: CDR1 SGHVS, CDR2 FQNEAQ. With 4 bases clipped from V and 0 bases from J, the junction kept 6 bases outside the gene matches. CDR3 residues: CASSSRGQTSYEQYF. For the CDR3, the DNA is TGTGCCAGCAGCTCCCGGGGACAGACCTCCTACGAGCAGTACTTC.

The rearrangement joins TRBV21-1 to TRBJ2-3; the tabulated D call, TRBD2, remains unverified against the DNA. TRBV21-1 is shown as a pseudogene. The CDR3 is made up of 16 amino acids. CDR3 nucleotides: TGTGCCAGCAGTACAGATAGCGGGAGGTGTTCAGATACGCAGTATTTT. Translating gives CASSTDSGRCSDTQYF.

This chain links TRBV19 with TRBJ1-4, with D perhaps matching TRBD1 (5 bases). The CDR3 is 15 amino acids. The V end lost 1 base, the J end lost 5 bases, and 11 bases lay between the germline ends. Germline V gene data show CDR1 as LNHDA and CDR2 as SQIVND (reference sequence). The CDR3: CASSIVRQINEKLFF. DNA for the CDR3: TGTGCCAGTAGTATAGTTCGACAGATAAATGAAAAACTGTTTTTT.

The J gene is TRBJ2-1, the V gene TRBV9; 8 positions match TRBD2. Germline V gene lookup returns CDR1 SGDLS and CDR2 YYNGEE. The CDR3 is 15 residues long. With V trimmed by 0 bases and J by 4 bases, 3 bases remained unmatched. CDR3 nucleotides: TGTGCCAGCAGCGTAGAAATAGCGGGATACAATGAGCAGTTCTTC. This gives the protein CASSVEIAGYNEQFF.

The V and J genes are TRBV5-1 and TRBJ2-7; a possible D gene is TRBD1 (6 bases). Trimming removed 0 bases at V and 0 bases at J, with 19 bases between. This CDR3 comprises 18 residues. Germline-derived CDR1 and CDR2 are SGHRS and YFSETQ. The DNA for the CDR3 is TGCGCCAGCAGCTTGGGCCCGCCGGGACAACTCAGCTCCTACGAGCAGTACTTC. It translates to CASSLGPPGQLSSYEQYF. Supplemented by reference TRBV5-1 and TRBJ2-7, the full variable domain reads KAGVTQTPRYLIKTRGQQVTLSCSPISGHRSVSWYQQTPGQGLQFLFEYFSETQRNKGNFPGRFSGRQFSNSRSEMNVSTLELGDSALYLCASSLGPPGQLSSYEQYFGPGTRLTVT.

The chain has TRBV6-5 and TRBJ1-2; D may be TRBD1 (5 bases). V was pared by 6 bases and J by 6 bases, with 14 bases between. This CDR3 spans 13 amino acids. The germline CDR1 and CDR2 sequences are MNHEY and SVGAGI. CDR3 protein: CASSRPGTDGYTF. DNA for the CDR3: TGTGCCAGCAGCCGTCCCGGGACTGATGGCTACACCTTC.

The CDR3 loop is CASSGGIGYGYTF. The CDR3 DNA follows: TGTGCCAGCTCAGGCGGGATTGGGTATGGCTACACCTTC. The chain links TRBV2 to TRBJ1-2; D not certain. The CDR3 spans 13 residues. V was clipped by 8 bases and J by 5 bases, with 15 bases between them. The germline gives CDR1 SNHLY, CDR2 FYNNEI.

This chain joins TRBV5-5 and TRBJ2-2, with a possible D match to TRBD2 (5 bases). V was trimmed by 5 bases and J by 0 bases, leaving 14 bases between them. CDR3 size: 16 residues. Germline values: CDR1 SGHKS, CDR2 YYEKEE (reference sequence). DNA of the CDR3: TGTGCCAGCAGGAACTTAGGAGGCGCGAACACCGGGGAGCTGTTTTTT. Translating gives CASRNLGGANTGELFF.

V is TRBV23-1 and J is TRBJ1-5; 7 bases align to TRBD1. TRBV23-1 is treated as an ORF (open reading frame) with a function not yet certain. The CDR3 contains 17 residues. Losses at the gene ends were 2 bases for V and 0 bases for J; bases not matched to a gene: 7. CDR3 region: CASSQHRDRDSNQPQHF. The CDR3 DNA reads as TGCGCCAGCAGTCAACACCGGGACAGAGATAGCAATCAGCCCCAGCATTTT.

V and J are TRBV7-3 and TRBJ2-5; no clear D gene. The CDR3 spans 13 residues. The V gene lost 3 bases and the J gene lost 8 bases, with 13 bases spanning the gap. Germline V gene sequence: CDR1 SGHTA, CDR2 FQGTGA. CDR3 DNA sequence: TGTGCCAGCAGCTTCGACCCACAGAGAACCCAGTACTTC. Translation: CASSFDPQRTQYF.